This T cell receptor beta chain was retrieved from a study of blood T cell repertoires in COVID-19. Overall study context: The study drew acute and convalescent COVID-19 samples from the United States, Italy and Spain.

This clone was detected only a few times. In the original workflow: Using reference gene primer amplification, nucleated cell counts were estimated. The repertoire was sequenced with immunoSEQ multiplex PCR; TCRdb's copy has only in-frame clones and lacks some. The V and J calls and clone size were taken over from that table, and D and trimming were inferred from the DNA. This table holds about 42,000 clones, more than 60% found once. Per germline, CDR1 ENHRY and CDR2 SYGVKD. The CDR3 is 15 residues long. J lost 8 bases, V lost 2 bases, and 7 bases had no gene match. What was sequenced was peripheral blood. The rearrangement joins TRBV10-3 to TRBJ1-4; TRBD1 agrees at 8 bases. The origin of this receptor is a woman aged 70-85 years with acute or convalescent COVID-19. This CDR3 reads CAISESIRQGEKLFF. The DNA for the CDR3 is TGTGCCATCAGTGAGAGTATAAGACAGGGGGAAAAACTGTTTTTT.